The entry that follows covers one TCR beta chain sequence. Original processing methods: Nucleated cell counts were estimated from reference gene primer amplification. Method: immunoSEQ multiplex PCR; TCRdb's copy keeps in-frame clones and lacks some. V, J and clone size are those of that table, while D and trimming were read from the DNA. Found here are 250,000 or so clones, 90% to 95% of them singletons; the top ten hold 1.2%. This sample was included in a study of blood T cell repertoires in COVID-19. Looking at the study overall: In each case, the material was cDNA or gDNA derived from T cells, B-cell-depleted T cells, or PBMCs.

The germline CDR1 and CDR2 sequences are SGHDT and YYEEEE. This CDR3 spans 15 amino acids. V was shortened by 0 bases and J by 2 bases, with 12 bases between the two germline ends. The sequencing sample was made of PBMCs or T cells enriched from blood (not recorded which). The clonotype was recovered from a human donor in a cohort exposed to, infected with or recovered from COVID-19 (not recorded which). The donor label of this sample is uncertain. J is TRBJ2-7 and V is TRBV5-6; D perhaps matches TRBD1 (6 bases). The chain's CDR3 is CASSLEQGAPYEQYF. DNA of the CDR3: TGTGCCAGCAGCTTGGAACAGGGAGCACCCTACGAGCAGTACTTC.